This T cell receptor beta chain came from a study of human T cells and chemical hapten exposure. Using its own MiXCR run on the RACE reads, TCRdb lists one record per CDR3 protein. The data show some 170,000 distinct CDR3 sequences, 20% to 25% seen once. As to time point: patch test 1, 2 weeks after DPC sensitization. Treatment defined: therapeutic diphenylcyclopropenone sensitization with weekly scalp DPC. Germline V gene lookup returns CDR1 SQVTM and CDR2 ANQGSEA. The CDR3 is 14 amino acids. V gene TRBV29-1 combines with J gene TRBJ2-6; D remains unclear. The sequences come from whole blood, collected in connection with sensitization to the hapten diphenylcyclopropenone (DPC). The receptor was isolated from a woman between 50 and 59 years old with alopecia areata. Some clones in this sample may be carry-over from other donors' samples. The CDR3 region has the DNA TGCGCCCTCCCGGGTGACTCTGGGGCCAACGTCCTGACTTTC. Residues: CALPGDSGANVLTF.